Each of the 27 T cell receptor beta chains below was sequenced from the same sample in a study of cytomegalovirus exposure and HLA in healthy donors. PCR used 60 Vbeta primers and 13 Jbeta primers. Using immunoSEQ multiplex PCR, the repertoire was profiled, and TCRdb retains in-frame clones only, with some absent. This sample has fewer than 140,000 clones, with 75% found just once. The material sequenced was PBMCs. Receptors originate from a male donor in good health and CMV-seropositive.

The gene calls are TRBV6-1 and TRBJ2-5, with 9 bases aligning to TRBD1. CDR1 and CDR2 from the germline V gene are MNHNS and SASEGT. CDR3 length equals 13 residues. Germline trimming cut 6 bases from V and 4 bases from J; bases unmatched to any gene: 3. The CDR3 reads CASRRTGVETQYF. CDR3 nucleotide sequence: TGTGCCAGCAGGAGGACAGGGGTAGAGACCCAGTACTTC.

V and J are TRBV27 and TRBJ1-1; no reliable D call. With 4 bases removed from V and 3 bases from J, the gap between germline ends came to 12 bases. The CDR3 loop spans 14 amino acids. Germline CDR1 MNHEY, CDR2 SMNVEV (reference sequence). In DNA, the CDR3 is TGTGCCAGCAGTTCCCGACCCGGGGACACTGAAGCTTTCTTT. Its translation is CASSSRPGDTEAFF.

The chain recombines TRBV5-1 with TRBJ2-2; 8 bases line up with TRBD1. The CDR3 extends over 18 amino acids. Per germline, CDR1 SGHRS and CDR2 YFSETQ. The V gene end was trimmed by 2 bases and the J gene end by 3 bases; junction bases not matched to a gene: 12. The chain's CDR3 is CASSLLIQGGRYTGELFF. CDR3 DNA: TGCGCCAGCAGCTTATTAATACAGGGGGGTCGATACACCGGGGAGCTGTTTTTT.

The V call is TRBV7-3, the J call TRBJ1-1, with D maybe TRBD1 (5 bases). This CDR3 contains 14 residues. CDR1 is SGHTA, CDR2 FQGTGA, per germline. Deletions cut 4 bases from V and 2 bases from J, with 11 bases between. CDR3 DNA sequence: TGTGCCAGCAGCTCGGGGGTTGGTAACACTGAAGCTTTCTTT. Residues: CASSSGVGNTEAFF.

V and J are TRBV5-1 and TRBJ1-5; TRBD1 matches 9 bases. Germline CDR1 and CDR2: SGHRS and YFSETQ. The CDR3 extends over 15 amino acids. V dropped 4 bases and J dropped 8; count of bases not matched to a gene: 10. The CDR3: CASSTGTGREEPQHF. The CDR3 bases are TGCGCCAGCAGCACGGGGACAGGGCGGGAAGAGCCCCAGCATTTT.

The chain links TRBV6-1 to TRBJ2-4; 9 bases are shared with TRBD1. Unmatched junction bases numbered 1, after V lost 1 base and J lost 0 bases. CDR1 MNHNS and CDR2 SASEGT come from the germline V gene. The CDR3 consists of 16 residues. The CDR3 region has the DNA TGTGCCAGCAGTGAAGGGACAGGGGTAGCCAAAAACATTCAGTACTTC. As protein: CASSEGTGVAKNIQYF.

The chain has TRBV28 and TRBJ2-2, with D unclear. Trimming shortened V by 3 bases and J by 1 base, and 3 bases separated the two germline ends. CDR1 and CDR2 from the germline V gene are MDHEN and SYDVKM. There are 13 residues in the CDR3. The DNA for the CDR3 is TGTGCCAGCAGTTTCCAGAACACCGGGGAGCTGTTTTTT. Its protein product is CASSFQNTGELFF.

The chain links TRBV7-3 to TRBJ2-1; unclear D gene. The germline V and J ends were trimmed by 2 bases and 3 bases, with 8 bases remaining between them. CDR3 size: 14 residues. Germline-derived CDR1 and CDR2 are SGHTA and FQGTGA. In DNA form, the CDR3 reads TGTGCCAGCAGCTTAGGGCAGGACTACAATGAGCAGTTCTTC. Its protein product is CASSLGQDYNEQFF.

The chain is built from TRBV7-2 and TRBJ1-6, with 8 bases aligning to TRBD1. Germline loops: CDR1 SGHTA, CDR2 FQGNSA. The CDR3 has 18 amino acids. V shed 5 bases, J shed 10 bases, and the junction held 19 bases outside the gene matches. CDR3 nucleotides: TGTGCCAGCAGCCAAAAATATCGACAGGGGACATCTGTGTCACCCCTCCACTTT. It yields the protein CASSQKYRQGTSVSPLHF.

V and J are TRBV5-4 and TRBJ2-7; D uncertain. CDR1 and CDR2 (germline): SGHNT, YYREEE (reference sequence). The CDR3 runs 11 residues. V was cut by 4 bases and J by 4 bases, with 6 bases left in between. CDR3 sequence reads: CASSHGYEQYF. In DNA form, the CDR3 reads TGTGCCAGCAGCCACGGTTACGAGCAGTACTTC.

The rearrangement joins TRBV9 to TRBJ1-2, with 7 bases lining up with TRBD1. Germline assignment: CDR1 SGDLS and CDR2 YYNGEE. The junction had 18 bases not matched to a gene; V was cut back by 0 bases and J by 7 bases. This CDR3 region has 18 residues. The CDR3 loop is CASSVGRGSYRNVGGYTF. The CDR3 region has the DNA TGTGCCAGCAGCGTAGGCAGGGGGTCGTACAGAAACGTGGGTGGCTACACCTTC. The complete variable domain, with remaining parts taken from reference TRBV9 and TRBJ1-2, reads DSGVTQTPKHLITATGQRVTLRCSPRSGDLSVYWYQQSLDQGLQFLIQYYNGEERAKGNILERFSAQQFPDLHSELNLSSLELGDSALYFCASSVGRGSYRNVGGYTFGSGTRLTVV.

The chain joins TRBV28 to TRBJ1-3, with a tentative D call TRBD1 (5 bases). Germline CDR1 and CDR2: MDHEN and SYDVKM. V was clipped by 2 bases and J by 3 bases, with 8 bases between them. There are 14 residues in the CDR3. As DNA, the CDR3 is TGTGCCAGCAGTTTACCGGGGGATGGAAACACCATATATTTT. Amino acid sequence: CASSLPGDGNTIYF.

The chain carries TRBV7-2 and TRBJ1-2; TRBD1 agrees at 9 bases. Per germline, CDR1 SGHTA and CDR2 FQGNSA. Trimming took 5 bases from V and 1 from J; bases not matched to a gene: 8. The CDR3 is made up of 16 amino acids. This CDR3 is CASSLQGQGINYGYTF. In nucleotides, the CDR3 is TGTGCCAGCAGCCTGCAGGGACAGGGAATTAACTATGGCTACACCTTC.

This chain links TRBV5-6 with TRBJ1-3, with a tentative D call TRBD1 (5 bases). The CDR3 length is 16 residues. The V and J ends lost 0 bases and 2 bases respectively, with 12 bases between them. The V gene's germline CDR1 is SGHDT and CDR2 YYEEEE. CDR3 sequence reads: CASSLAGAGTGNTIYF. CDR3 nucleotides: TGTGCCAGCAGCTTGGCCGGAGCAGGGACTGGAAACACCATATATTTT.

The rearrangement joins TRBV12-5 to TRBJ1-2; D is uncertain. The CDR3 runs to 16 residues. Germline V gene lookup returns CDR1 LGHNT and CDR2 FRNRAP. V lost 3 bases to trimming and J lost 3 bases, with 17 bases between them. The CDR3 sequence: CASGFPLTDKDYGYTF. The CDR3 DNA is TGTGCTAGTGGTTTCCCCCTTACCGACAAGGACTATGGCTACACCTTC.

This clone was counted once. The V call is TRBV27, the J call TRBJ2-3; TRBD2 agrees at 9 bases. The ends lost 4 bases at V and 5 bases at J; junction bases unmatched: 10. There are 16 residues in the CDR3. Germline CDR1 MNHEY, CDR2 SMNVEV (reference sequence). The CDR3 here is CASSSHTSGRRDTQYF. Here the CDR3 DNA reads TGTGCCAGCAGTTCCCATACTAGCGGGCGGAGAGATACGCAGTATTTT.

The count of this clone is one. The genes are TRBV25-1 and TRBJ2-3; 10 nucleotides line up with TRBD2. The CDR3 runs 16 residues. J was trimmed by 1 base and V by 0 bases; bases with no gene match: 1. CDR1 and CDR2 (germline): MGHDK, SYGVNS. The CDR3 loop reads CASSEYTSGGTDTQYF. Written as DNA, the CDR3 is TGTGCCAGCAGTGAATATACTAGCGGGGGCACAGATACGCAGTATTTT.

The chain links TRBV27 to TRBJ2-7, with D perhaps matching TRBD2 (6 bases). V lost 0 bases and J 3 bases, leaving 12 bases between the germline ends. The CDR3 has 15 residues. Germline V gene lookup returns CDR1 MNHEY and CDR2 SMNVEV (reference sequence). Here the CDR3 DNA reads TGTGCCAGCAGTTTATCCGCGGGACTGGGCTACGAGCAGTACTTC. It codes for CASSLSAGLGYEQYF.

This clone was detected once. The chain combines TRBV29-1 with TRBJ1-3; 9 positions agree with TRBD1. The CDR3 spans 13 residues. Germline loops: CDR1 SQVTM, CDR2 ANQGSEA. The V segment lost 7 bases and the J segment 6 bases; nucleotides outside the gene matches: 7. This CDR3 is CSAGGQGVNTIYF. The CDR3 nucleotides read TGCAGCGCCGGGGGACAGGGAGTAAACACCATATATTTT.

V is TRBV9 and J is TRBJ1-1; TRBD1 might be the D (5 bases). Looked up from germline, CDR1 is SGDLS and CDR2 is YYNGEE. Trimming stripped 4 bases from V and 0 bases from J, with 7 bases between. The CDR3 totals 13 residues. CDR3 DNA sequence: TGTGCCAGCAGCTCGACAGTGAACACTGAAGCTTTCTTT. Its protein product is CASSSTVNTEAFF.

V gene TRBV6-1 combines with J gene TRBJ1-5, with D unresolved. V was pared by 5 bases and J by 3 bases, with 14 bases between. Germline values: CDR1 MNHNS, CDR2 SASEGT. The CDR3 loop spans 15 amino acids. CDR3 DNA: TGTGCCAGCAGTTTGGACTTACCCAACAATCAGCCCCAGCATTTT. This sequence encodes CASSLDLPNNQPQHF.

The chain uses TRBV5-6 and TRBJ2-1; possibly TRBD2 for D (7 bases). The CDR3 sequence is 15 residues long. From germline, CDR1 is SGHDT and CDR2 YYEEEE. With 4 bases removed from V and 9 bases from J, the gap between germline ends came to 20 bases. This CDR3 is CASSPGDWGGREQFF. The CDR3 nucleotides read TGTGCCAGCAGCCCCGGGGATTGGGGGGGCCGTGAGCAGTTCTTC.

The V gene is TRBV5-1, the J gene TRBJ1-3, with D uncertain. CDR1 is SGHRS, CDR2 YFSETQ, per germline. V lost 3 bases and J 0 bases, leaving 13 bases between the germline ends. The CDR3 extends over 16 amino acids. CDR3 DNA sequence: TGCGCCAGCAGCTCTGACACTGGGAGCTCTGGAAACACCATATATTTT. This gives the protein CASSSDTGSSGNTIYF.

There are a few counts of this clone. The V and J genes are TRBV10-3 and TRBJ2-7, with D possibly TRBD2 on 6 matching bases. V was clipped by 2 bases and J by 0 bases, with 14 bases between them. CDR1 is ENHRY and CDR2 is SYGVKD in the germline V gene. The CDR3 runs to 16 residues. CDR3 nucleotides: TGTGCCATCAGTGAGCCAGGGACTGGAAGCTCCTACGAGCAGTACTTC. It is translated as CAISEPGTGSSYEQYF.

V is TRBV30 and J is TRBJ1-6, with D uncertain. V was cut by 0 bases and J by 3 bases, with 15 bases left in between. The CDR3 extends over 17 amino acids. The germline CDR1 and CDR2 sequences are GTSNPN and SVGIG (reference sequence). The CDR3 region is CAWSVSGRGCYNSPLHF. CDR3 DNA: TGTGCCTGGAGTGTTTCCGGTAGAGGTTGCTATAATTCACCCCTCCACTTT. The entire variable domain, with the rest obtained from reference TRBV30 and TRBJ1-6, is as follows: SQTIHQWPATLVQPVGSPLSLECTVEGTSNPNLYWYRQAAGRGLQLLFYSVGIGQISSEVPQNLSASRPQDRQFILSSKKLLLSDSGFYLCAWSVSGRGCYNSPLHFGNGTRLTVT.

This clone ranks as large. The chain couples TRBV6-5 to TRBJ2-7, with D possibly matching TRBD1 (7 bases). The ends were cut back, 2 bases at V and 4 bases at J, with 12 bases in the middle. The CDR3 covers 14 residues. The germline V gene encodes CDR1 MNHEY and CDR2 SVGAGI. CDR3: CASSYGGTEYEQYF. For the CDR3, the DNA is TGTGCCAGCAGTTACGGGGGGACAGAGTACGAGCAGTACTTC.

The CDR3 DNA is TGTGCCTGGAGTACCGGGACACAAGAGACCCAGTACTTC. Its protein product is CAWSTGTQETQYF. The chain links TRBV30 to TRBJ2-5, with a weak D call TRBD1 (6 bases). CDR3 length: 13 residues. Germline V gene sequence: CDR1 GTSNPN, CDR2 SVGIG (reference sequence). The V end was cut by 2 bases, the J end by 2 bases, with 9 bases between.